Listed here are 10 T cell receptor beta chains from one sample, sequenced in a study of blood T cell repertoires in COVID-19. Repertoires were generated with immunoSEQ multiplex PCR, while TCRdb's copy carries only in-frame clones and drops some. The data contain around 130,000 clones, around 90% of them singletons. The specimen sequenced was peripheral blood. Source of these receptors: a man aged 55 to 70 with active or convalescent COVID-19.

The chain recombines TRBV7-3 with TRBJ2-1; 9 nucleotides match TRBD1. Germline CDR1 is SGHTA and CDR2 is FQGTGA. The junction had 7 bases not matched to a gene; V was cut back by 5 bases and J by 8 bases. This CDR3 has 14 residues. CDR3 coding DNA: TGTGCCAGCAGCCACCGGGACAGGGAGTATGAGCAGTTCTTC. Protein sequence: CASSHRDREYEQFF.

The chain uses TRBV21-1 and TRBJ2-7; TRBD1, the D gene given by the table, was not confirmed from the DNA. TRBV21-1 is classified as a pseudogene. The CDR3 runs 14 residues. The CDR3 DNA follows: TGTGCCAGCGTCCCGGGACAGGGGGCCTACGAGCAGTACTTC. As protein: CASVPGQGAYEQYF.

The chain joins TRBV2 to TRBJ2-2; maybe TRBD1 (6 bases). The CDR3 sequence is 12 residues long. CDR1 is SNHLY, CDR2 FYNNEI, per germline. The V end was cut by 9 bases, the J end by 9 bases, with 14 bases between. CDR3 bases: TGTGCCAGTCGGCAGGGGTCGTGGGAGCTGTTTTTT. Amino acid sequence: CASRQGSWELFF. The complete variable domain, with remaining parts taken from reference TRBV2 and TRBJ2-2, reads EPEVTQTPSHQVTQMGQEVILRCVPISNHLYFYWYRQILGQKVEFLVSFYNNEISEKSEIFDDQFSVERPDGSNFTLKIRSTKLEDSAMYFCASRQGSWELFFGEGSRLTVL.

The count of this clone is one. The V call is TRBV25-1, the J call TRBJ2-1, with D maybe TRBD1 (6 bases). CDR1 MGHDK and CDR2 SYGVNS come from the germline V gene. This CDR3 spans 14 amino acids. V was trimmed by 7 bases and J by 7 bases, leaving 17 bases between them. The CDR3 reads CASTGQLQGNEQFF. The CDR3 region has the DNA TGTGCCAGCACCGGACAGCTACAAGGGAATGAGCAGTTCTTC.

The V call is TRBV6-4, the J call TRBJ1-1; 9 positions agree with TRBD1. The CDR3 runs to 14 residues. Losses at the gene ends were 6 bases for V and 4 bases for J; bases not matched to a gene: 6. The germline CDR1 and CDR2 sequences are MRHNA and SNTAGT. The CDR3 spells CASRDTDRGTEAFF. The DNA of the CDR3 is TGTGCCAGCAGAGACACGGACAGGGGCACTGAAGCTTTCTTT.

This chain links TRBV6-6 with TRBJ2-7; 10 bases map to TRBD1. V shed 6 bases and J 6 bases; nucleotides not matched to a gene: 8. Per germline, CDR1 MNHNY and CDR2 SVGAGI (reference sequence). The CDR3 sequence is 14 residues long. CDR3 sequence (DNA): TGTGCCAGCAGCCCGAGACAGGGGGCGGGCGAGCAGTACTTC. Its translation is CASSPRQGAGEQYF.

The V call is TRBV20-1, the J call TRBJ2-1; D perhaps matches TRBD1 (6 bases). This CDR3 is 15 amino acids long. The ends were cut back, 6 bases at V and 4 bases at J, with 19 bases in the middle. CDR1 and CDR2 from the germline V gene are DFQATT and SNEGSKA (reference sequence). The CDR3 is CSASSATGRYNEQFF. The CDR3 nucleotides read TGCAGTGCCAGTTCGGCGACAGGCCGATACAATGAGCAGTTCTTC.

This clone was counted a single time. The chain joins TRBV6-5 to TRBJ2-3; 10 nucleotides match TRBD2. In germline, CDR1 is MNHEY, CDR2 SVGAGI. The CDR3 spans 16 residues. The J segment lost 5 bases and the V segment lost 1 base, leaving 6 bases of the junction unmatched. The CDR3 sequence: CASSYWSGRAGDTQYF. Here the CDR3 DNA reads TGTGCCAGCAGTTACTGGAGCGGGAGGGCTGGAGATACGCAGTATTTT.

The chain links TRBV3-1 (or the pseudogene TRBV3-2) to TRBJ1-1; 7 nucleotides agree with TRBD1. This CDR3 spans 18 amino acids. Germline-derived CDR1 and CDR2 are LGHDT and YNNKEL (reference sequence). After removal of 1 base from V and 4 bases from J, the junction contained 15 bases not matched to a gene. In DNA form, the CDR3 reads TGTGCCAGCAGCCAAGCCCCAGGGACGACAGGGATCTCCACTGAAGCTTTCTTT. Amino acid sequence: CASSQAPGTTGISTEAFF.

The V gene is TRBV13, the J gene TRBJ2-6; TRBD1 might be the D (6 bases). Germline V gene data show CDR1 as PRHDT and CDR2 as FYEKMQ (reference sequence). V lost 3 bases and J lost 0, with 12 bases in between. There are 17 residues in the CDR3. The CDR3 bases are TGTGCCAGCAGCTTTGACAGGTCCGCCTCTGGGGCCAACGTCCTGACTTTC. Its protein is CASSFDRSASGANVLTF.